The text below deals with one T cell receptor beta chain. No antigen is known for it. This sample is drawn from a study of T cell responses to AZD1222 COVID-19 vaccine. General observations from the study: Nearly half of spike-specific TCRs reportedly target variant regions that are unmutated in the B.1.351 and B.1.1.7 variants.

Only in-frame clones appear in the TCRdb table, and some are missing; sequencing was by immunoSEQ multiplex PCR. The sample holds about 160,000 clones, more than 80% seen once. CDR3 length: 17 amino acids. The V segment lost 2 bases and the J segment 2 bases; nucleotides outside the gene matches: 11. In germline, CDR1 is SGHRS, CDR2 YFSETQ. This TCR was recovered from an adult in good health. This chain connects TRBV5-1 to TRBJ2-7, with 9 bases that match TRBD1. Material: peripheral blood, obtained on day 0 of AZD1222 vaccination. The CDR3 protein is CASSLARSGTGTYEQYF. The CDR3 DNA reads TGCGCCAGCAGCTTAGCCAGATCCGGGACAGGGACCTACGAGCAGTACTTC. The whole variable domain, filled in from reference TRBV5-1 and TRBJ2-7, reads KAGVTQTPRYLIKTRGQQVTLSCSPISGHRSVSWYQQTPGQGLQFLFEYFSETQRNKGNFPGRFSGRQFSNSRSEMNVSTLELGDSALYLCASSLARSGTGTYEQYFGPGTRLTVT.